The 31 T cell receptor beta chains in this list originate from one sample, sequenced in a study of blood T cell repertoires in COVID-19. Repertoires were generated with immunoSEQ multiplex PCR, while TCRdb's copy carries only in-frame clones and drops some. Of around 180,000 clones in the sample, over 75% were seen once. The sequenced sample consisted of peripheral blood. Receptors originate from a person aged 70 to 85 with COVID-19, enrolled during active disease.

The V and J genes are TRBV12-3 or TRBV12-4 and TRBJ1-1, with 12 bases matching TRBD1. V lost 6 bases to trimming and J lost 7 bases; unmatched junction nucleotides: 3. The CDR3 extends over 13 amino acids. This CDR3 is CASSRDRGLEAFF. The CDR3 nucleotides read TGTGCCAGCAGCCGGGACAGGGGGCTTGAAGCTTTCTTT.

The V and J genes are TRBV28 and TRBJ2-7, with TRBD1 matching over 7 bases. The CDR3 is 14 amino acids. V trimming: 8 bases; J trimming: 6 bases; junction bases outside the gene matches: 13. The germline gives CDR1 MDHEN, CDR2 SYDVKM. This CDR3 reads CASVTGTVPSEQYF. The CDR3 coding sequence is TGTGCCAGCGTTACCGGGACAGTCCCATCCGAGCAGTACTTC.

The chain carries TRBV7-2 and TRBJ1-6; D unclear. V lost 5 bases and J lost 8, with 22 bases in between. Germline V lookup: CDR1 SGHTA, CDR2 FQGNSA. The CDR3 contains 17 residues. The CDR3 sequence: CASSPKGGVPYHSPLHF. The CDR3 nucleotides are TGTGCCAGCAGCCCCAAGGGCGGGGTCCCATATCATTCACCCCTCCACTTT.

The V and J genes are TRBV13 and TRBJ2-1, with a weak D call TRBD1 (6 bases). V gave up 1 base and J gave up 3 bases, with 13 bases separating them. The CDR3 totals 16 residues. Germline V CDR1 and CDR2: PRHDT, FYEKMQ (reference sequence). CDR3 DNA sequence: TGTGCCAGCAGCTTAGCTGCCAGGGGATACTACAATGAGCAGTTCTTC. Its translation: CASSLAARGYYNEQFF.

V is TRBV12-3 or TRBV12-4 and J is TRBJ1-1, with no clear D. This CDR3 has 12 residues. V was clipped by 6 bases and J by 1 base, with 6 bases between them. The CDR3 region is CASRRQNTEAFF. DNA for the CDR3: TGTGCCAGCAGAAGACAGAACACTGAAGCTTTCTTT.

This clone has only one observation. V gene TRBV30 combines with J gene TRBJ1-3, with unresolved D. There are 14 residues in the CDR3. Per the germline V gene, CDR1 is GTSNPN and CDR2 is SVGIG (reference sequence). V was pared by 4 bases and J by 0 bases, with 10 bases between. This chain's CDR3 is CAWTKASSGNTIYF. In nucleotides, the CDR3 is TGTGCCTGGACAAAAGCGAGCTCTGGAAACACCATATATTTT. The variable domain in full, with the rest retrieved from reference TRBV30 and TRBJ1-3, is SQTIHQWPATLVQPVGSPLSLECTVEGTSNPNLYWYRQAAGRGLQLLFYSVGIGQISSEVPQNLSASRPQDRQFILSSKKLLLSDSGFYLCAWTKASSGNTIYFGEGSWLTVV.

This sequence joins TRBV4-2 and TRBJ1-6; the D gene is possibly TRBD1 (5 bases). V was trimmed by 1 base and J by 9 bases, leaving 13 bases between them. The CDR3 length is 15 residues. Per germline, CDR1 LGHNA and CDR2 YNFKEQ. CDR3 coding DNA: TGTGCCAGCAGCCAAGGAAGGCAGGGCTCTTCACCCCTCCACTTT. Protein: CASSQGRQGSSPLHF.

The chain couples TRBV5-4 to TRBJ1-2, with a tentative D call TRBD1 (6 bases). The CDR3 covers 16 residues. Germline V lookup: CDR1 SGHNT, CDR2 YYREEE (reference sequence). Trimming took 0 bases from V and 6 from J, leaving 18 bases between them. The CDR3 nucleotides are TGTGCCAGCAGCTTGGGGGGGCAGAGGGGTAGGAATGGCTACACCTTC. Amino acids: CASSLGGQRGRNGYTF.

This CDR3 reads CASSSSQGWAGELFF. DNA of the CDR3: TGCGCCAGCAGCTCGAGCCAGGGGTGGGCCGGGGAGCTGTTTTTT. This chain uses TRBV5-1 with TRBJ2-2; a possible D gene is TRBD1 (6 bases). Looked up from germline, CDR1 is SGHRS and CDR2 is YFSETQ. Between the trimmed V and J ends, which lost 3 bases and 6 bases, there was a span of 15 bases. The CDR3 loop spans 15 amino acids.

This chain uses TRBV28 with TRBJ2-1, with 10 bases lining up with TRBD2. In germline, CDR1 is MDHEN, CDR2 SYDVKM. The CDR3 extends over 15 amino acids. Unmatched junction bases numbered 7, after V lost 5 bases and J lost 6 bases. In DNA form, the CDR3 reads TGTGCCAGCAGTCTTAGCGGGGGGCCCCTCAATGAGCAGTTCTTC. This sequence encodes CASSLSGGPLNEQFF.

The gene calls are TRBV25-1 and TRBJ1-1, with D tentatively TRBD1 (6 bases). This CDR3 has 14 amino acids. Germline values: CDR1 MGHDK, CDR2 SYGVNS. V shed 7 bases and J shed 3 bases, with 15 bases lying between them. CDR3 protein: CASTQGQLDTEAFF. In DNA form, the CDR3 reads TGTGCCAGCACCCAGGGGCAATTGGACACTGAAGCTTTCTTT.

The rearrangement links TRBV5-4 to TRBJ1-1; D might be TRBD1 (6 bases). Deletions cut 3 bases from V and 7 bases from J, with 10 bases between. This CDR3 spans 12 amino acids. Germline CDR1 is SGHNT and CDR2 is YYREEE (reference sequence). The CDR3: CASSSGHSEAFF. Written as DNA, the CDR3 is TGTGCCAGCAGCTCGGGACATAGTGAAGCTTTCTTT.

This clone has only one observation. The chain joins TRBV6-5 to TRBJ1-6; D is possibly TRBD1 (5 bases). The CDR3 runs to 12 residues. Trimming stripped 7 bases from V and 8 bases from J, with 9 bases between. Germline lookup yields CDR1 MNHEY and CDR2 SVGAGI. The CDR3 bases are TGTGCCAGCACGGGAGGGGATTCACCCCTCCACTTT. It is translated as CASTGGDSPLHF.

The chain uses TRBV9 and TRBJ2-5; a possible D gene is TRBD2 (5 bases). The CDR3 has 15 amino acids. The germline V gene encodes CDR1 SGDLS and CDR2 YYNGEE. V lost 4 bases to trimming and J lost 1 base, with 14 bases between them. CDR3 amino acids: CASSFNGLAQETQYF. Written as DNA, the CDR3 is TGTGCCAGCAGCTTCAACGGCCTAGCCCAAGAGACCCAGTACTTC.

The chain is built from TRBV7-9 and TRBJ2-2; D might be TRBD1 (6 bases). The germline V and J ends were trimmed by 10 bases and 6 bases, with 21 bases remaining between them. This CDR3 region has 15 residues. Looked up from germline, CDR1 is SEHNR and CDR2 is FQNEAQ (reference sequence). CDR3 sequence: CATNVPGVAPGELFF. The CDR3 DNA follows: TGTGCCACCAACGTCCCAGGGGTGGCCCCCGGGGAGCTGTTTTTT.

This chain joins TRBV6-5 and TRBJ1-2; D unclear. Trimming cost V 2 bases and J 3 bases, with 13 bases left between them. Germline values: CDR1 MNHEY, CDR2 SVGAGI. The CDR3 spans 15 residues. The CDR3 sequence: CASSYRPGLDYGYTF. The CDR3, as DNA: TGTGCCAGCAGTTACCGCCCAGGTTTGGACTATGGCTACACCTTC.

The rearrangement uses TRBV11-2 and TRBJ1-3; no clear D. V shed 6 bases and J shed 2 bases, with 20 bases lying between them. This CDR3 has 17 residues. The germline gives CDR1 SGHAT, CDR2 FQNNGV. CDR3 in amino acids: CASSSIGLSGPGNTIYF. CDR3 sequence (DNA): TGTGCCAGCAGTTCTATAGGACTCTCGGGCCCTGGAAACACCATATATTTT.

This clone was detected a few times. V and J are TRBV27 and TRBJ2-7; 9 nucleotides agree with TRBD1. Germline lookup yields CDR1 MNHEY and CDR2 SMNVEV (reference sequence). Trimming took 3 bases from V and 4 from J; bases not matched to a gene: 4. The CDR3 length is 14 residues. CDR3: CASSFGTGQYEQYF. CDR3 sequence (DNA): TGTGCCAGCAGTTTTGGGACAGGGCAATACGAGCAGTACTTC.

V gene TRBV6-1 combines with J gene TRBJ2-5, with D perhaps TRBD2 (5 bases). The CDR3 is 14 amino acids. CDR1 MNHNS and CDR2 SASEGT come from the germline V gene. Trimming stripped 0 bases from V and 11 bases from J, with 16 bases between. CDR3 nucleotide sequence: TGTGCCAGCAGTGAAGCGTCCGCGACTAAAGTTCAGTACTTC. Translation gives CASSEASATKVQYF.

J is TRBJ2-1 and V is TRBV13; 10 nucleotides agree with TRBD2. This CDR3 region has 15 residues. Germline V CDR1 and CDR2: PRHDT, FYEKMQ (reference sequence). J gave up 4 bases and V 5 bases, and 5 bases lay outside the gene matches. This chain's CDR3 is CASSLSGRKYNEQFF. In nucleotides, the CDR3 is TGTGCCAGCAGCCTTAGCGGGAGGAAATACAATGAGCAGTTCTTC.

J is TRBJ1-6 and V is TRBV10-3, with TRBD1 as a possible D gene (6 bases). V dropped 9 bases and J dropped 10 bases, with 22 bases sitting between them. Looked up from germline, CDR1 is ENHRY and CDR2 is SYGVKD. This CDR3 spans 15 amino acids. The CDR3: CAIRSTGFTDSPLHF. CDR3 sequence (DNA): TGTGCCATTCGTTCGACAGGTTTCACAGACTCACCCCTCCACTTT.

The V and J genes are TRBV15 and TRBJ2-2; D is perhaps TRBD1 (6 bases). V dropped 6 bases and J dropped 1 base, with 9 bases sitting between them. CDR3 length equals 14 residues. Germline lookup yields CDR1 LNHNV and CDR2 YYDKDF (reference sequence). CDR3 residues: CATRRGRNTGELFF. The CDR3 nucleotides are TGTGCCACCAGGAGGGGGAGGAACACCGGGGAGCTGTTTTTT.

This clone was detected only once. The rearrangement uses TRBV5-1 and TRBJ1-6, with a tentative D call TRBD1 (6 bases). CDR3 length equals 14 residues. Germline CDR1 and CDR2: SGHRS and YFSETQ. The V end lost 2 bases, the J end lost 10 bases, and 13 bases lay between the germline ends. CDR3 sequence (DNA): TGCGCCAGCAGCTTAGAACAGGGAGACTCACCCCTCCACTTT. Its protein product is CASSLEQGDSPLHF.

The V call is TRBV12-3 or TRBV12-4, the J call TRBJ1-1, with 8 bases lining up with TRBD1. V lost 5 bases and J lost 12; bases outside the gene matches: 11. The CDR3 length is 13 residues. The CDR3 is CASSPGQGRLSFF. DNA for the CDR3: TGTGCCAGCAGTCCCGGACAGGGACGTCTCTCTTTCTTT.

The genes are TRBV7-3 and TRBJ2-2; no clear D gene. The germline CDR1 and CDR2 sequences are SGHTA and FQGTGA. With 2 bases removed from V and 6 bases from J, the gap between germline ends came to 4 bases. This CDR3 comprises 12 residues. The CDR3 sequence: CASSLGPGELFF. The CDR3 DNA sequence: TGTGCCAGCAGCTTAGGCCCCGGGGAGCTGTTTTTT.

The CDR3 spells CASSLDGQGRETQYF. The CDR3 nucleotides read TGTGCCAGCAGCTTAGATGGCCAGGGCAGAGAGACCCAGTACTTC. The rearrangement uses TRBV11-3 and TRBJ2-5; perhaps TRBD1 as D (5 bases). Germline CDR1 and CDR2: SGHNT and YENEEA. The CDR3 is made up of 15 amino acids. V lost 0 bases, J lost 4 bases, and 12 bases lay in between.

The V call is TRBV3-1 (or the pseudogene TRBV3-2), the J call TRBJ2-2; D possibly corresponds to TRBD1 (6 bases). Per germline, CDR1 LGHDT and CDR2 YNNKEL (reference sequence). The CDR3 sequence is 13 residues long. Trimming pared 10 bases from V and 5 bases from J, leaving 14 bases between. CDR3 sequence (DNA): TGTGCCACCCAGGGGAGTGTAACCGGGGAGCTGTTTTTT. This translates into CATQGSVTGELFF.

This clone occurred once. This sequence joins TRBV30 and TRBJ2-1; possible D gene TRBD1, 6 bases. Germline V lookup: CDR1 GTSNPN, CDR2 SVGIG (reference sequence). The ends were cut back, 3 bases at V and 6 bases at J, with 18 bases in the middle. The CDR3 covers 15 residues. The CDR3 coding sequence is TGTGCCTGGAGCCCATTAAACCAGGGGAGCAATGAGCAGTTCTTC. Protein sequence: CAWSPLNQGSNEQFF. The full variable domain, in which reference TRBV30 and TRBJ2-1 provide the parts outside the CDR3, is SQTIHQWPATLVQPVGSPLSLECTVEGTSNPNLYWYRQAAGRGLQLLFYSVGIGQISSEVPQNLSASRPQDRQFILSSKKLLLSDSGFYLCAWSPLNQGSNEQFFGPGTRLTVL.

The V and J genes are TRBV7-2 and TRBJ1-2; 7 bases line up with TRBD1. The CDR3 length is 14 residues. The V gene's germline CDR1 is SGHTA and CDR2 FQGNSA. Trimming at V came to 4 bases and at J to 3 bases, leaving 5 bases not matched to a gene. The CDR3 sequence: CASSSGTAHYGYTF. The CDR3 coding sequence is TGTGCCAGCAGCTCGGGGACAGCTCACTATGGCTACACCTTC.

This clone was recorded a few times. The chain links TRBV6-5 to TRBJ2-3; D perhaps matches TRBD1 (6 bases). Germline V gene data show CDR1 as MNHEY and CDR2 as SVGAGI. Trimming stripped 6 bases from V and 2 bases from J, with 15 bases between. The CDR3 is made up of 15 amino acids. The CDR3 coding sequence is TGTGCCAGCAGGCCAACAGGGAGCCCCACAGATACGCAGTATTTT. It specifies CASRPTGSPTDTQYF.

The CDR3 here is CASSQLRGNEQFF. The DNA of the CDR3 is TGTGCCAGCAGCCAACTTAGGGGCAATGAGCAGTTCTTC. This chain connects TRBV14 to TRBJ2-1, with D possibly TRBD1 on 5 matching bases. The CDR3 covers 13 residues. The V end was cut by 2 bases, the J end by 6 bases, with 8 bases between. Germline V gene lookup returns CDR1 SGHDN and CDR2 FVKESK.